The 4 T cell receptor beta chains given below trace back to one sample, sequenced in a study of blood T cell repertoires in COVID-19. Clones were sequenced by immunoSEQ multiplex PCR, and TCRdb holds only the in-frame ones, with some missing. This sample has more than 95,000 clones, with over 60% found just once. The specimen was peripheral blood. The source of these receptors is a man between 65 and 85 years old with acute or convalescent COVID-19.

V gene TRBV7-2 combines with J gene TRBJ2-5, with TRBD1 as a possible D gene (6 bases). CDR3 length equals 15 residues. Germline loops: CDR1 SGHTA, CDR2 FQGNSA. Trimming removed 0 bases from V and 2 bases from J, with 10 bases in between. CDR3 DNA sequence: TGTGCCAGCAGCTTAGCTGTGACAGGTCAAGAGACCCAGTACTTC. Protein product: CASSLAVTGQETQYF.

J is TRBJ2-5 and V is TRBV7-9; the match to TRBD2 covers 13 bases. Germline CDR1 SEHNR, CDR2 FQNEAQ (reference sequence). The CDR3 covers 16 residues. V gave up 5 bases and J gave up 2 bases; unmatched junction bases: 5. CDR3 sequence: CASSGGLAGIQETQYF. The CDR3 nucleotides are TGTGCCAGCAGCGGGGGACTAGCGGGAATTCAAGAGACCCAGTACTTC.

The rearrangement joins TRBV7-9 to TRBJ2-1; TRBD2 agrees at 8 bases. Germline V gene sequence: CDR1 SEHNR, CDR2 FQNEAQ (reference sequence). This CDR3 region has 15 residues. The V gene end was trimmed by 7 bases and the J gene end by 1 base; junction bases not matched to a gene: 6. In DNA, the CDR3 is TGTGCCAGCACAAAACGGGGGGGTTCCTACAATGAGCAGTTCTTC. Its protein is CASTKRGGSYNEQFF. Based on the CDR3 plus reference TRBV7-9 and TRBJ2-1, the full variable domain is DTGVSQNPRHKITKRGQNVTFRCDPISEHNRLYWYRQTLGQGPEFLTYFQNEAQLEKSRLLSDRFSAERPKGSFSTLEIQRTEQGDSAMYLCASTKRGGSYNEQFFGPGTRLTVL.

V usage is TRBV5-6 and J usage is TRBJ1-2; no reliable D call. Between the trimmed V and J ends, which lost 0 bases and 6 bases, there was a span of 6 bases. This CDR3 comprises 12 residues. CDR1 and CDR2 from the germline V gene are SGHDT and YYEEEE. Here the CDR3 DNA reads TGTGCCAGCAGCTTGGTCGGGGATGGCTACACCTTC. Translated: CASSLVGDGYTF.